This T cell receptor beta chain was sequenced for a study of cytomegalovirus exposure and HLA in healthy donors. The study, taken as a whole, reports: Cytomegalovirus status was reportedly diagnosed by the classifier with high sensitivity and specificity. Most TCRs appeared rarely, but some public TCRs recurred in many donors. CMV antigen specificity was confirmed in vitro for a few CMV-associated chains.

This clone showed up just once. Its antigen is not known. Germline CDR1 LNHDA, CDR2 SQIVND (reference sequence). Trimming removed 5 bases from V and 2 bases from J; junction bases left unmatched: 4. The CDR3 is 14 amino acids. The data were produced by immunoSEQ multiplex PCR, yet TCRdb's version contains in-frame clones alone and is incomplete. Among 50,000 to 65,000 clones listed, about 96% were seen once. What was sequenced was PBMCs. J is TRBJ2-7 and V is TRBV19; 9 nucleotides line up with TRBD1. The TCR sequence derives from a young woman in good health and CMV-seronegative. The CDR3 DNA reads TGTGCCAGTAGTTCGGGACAGGGCCCCTACGAGCAGTACTTC. This codes for CASSSGQGPYEQYF.